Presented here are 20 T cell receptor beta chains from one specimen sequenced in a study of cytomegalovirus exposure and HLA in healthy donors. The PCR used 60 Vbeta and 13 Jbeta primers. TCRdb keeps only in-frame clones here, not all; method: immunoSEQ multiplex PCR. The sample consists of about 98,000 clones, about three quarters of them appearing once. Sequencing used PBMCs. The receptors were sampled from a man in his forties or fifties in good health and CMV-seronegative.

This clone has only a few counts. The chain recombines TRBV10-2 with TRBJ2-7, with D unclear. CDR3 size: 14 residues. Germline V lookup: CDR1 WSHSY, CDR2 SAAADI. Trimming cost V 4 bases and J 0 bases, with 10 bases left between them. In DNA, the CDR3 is TGCGCCAGCAGTGGAGCCCCGAGCTCCTACGAGCAGTACTTC. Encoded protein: CASSGAPSSYEQYF.

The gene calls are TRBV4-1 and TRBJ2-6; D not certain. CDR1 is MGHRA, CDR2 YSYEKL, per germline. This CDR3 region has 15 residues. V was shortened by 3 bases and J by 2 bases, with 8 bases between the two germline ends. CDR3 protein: CASSQSEAGANVLTF. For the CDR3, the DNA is TGCGCCAGCAGCCAGTCCGAGGCTGGGGCCAACGTCCTGACTTTC.

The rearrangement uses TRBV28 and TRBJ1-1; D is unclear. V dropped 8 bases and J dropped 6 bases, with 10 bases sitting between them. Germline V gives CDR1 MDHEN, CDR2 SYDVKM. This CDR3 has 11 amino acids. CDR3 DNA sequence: TGTGCCAGCCTTTTTTCGGCTGAAGCTTTCTTT. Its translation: CASLFSAEAFF.

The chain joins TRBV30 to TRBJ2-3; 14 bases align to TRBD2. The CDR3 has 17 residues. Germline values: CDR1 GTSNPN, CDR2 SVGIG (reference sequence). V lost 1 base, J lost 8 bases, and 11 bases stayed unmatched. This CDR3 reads CAWSALRLAGGRVTQYF. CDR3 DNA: TGTGCCTGGAGTGCCCTTCGACTAGCGGGGGGGCGAGTTACGCAGTATTTT.

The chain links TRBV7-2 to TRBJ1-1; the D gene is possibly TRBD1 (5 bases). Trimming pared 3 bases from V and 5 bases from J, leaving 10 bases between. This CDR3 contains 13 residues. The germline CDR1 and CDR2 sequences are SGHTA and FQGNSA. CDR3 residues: CASSFGGETEAFF. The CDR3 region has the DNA TGTGCCAGCAGCTTCGGGGGGGAGACTGAAGCTTTCTTT.

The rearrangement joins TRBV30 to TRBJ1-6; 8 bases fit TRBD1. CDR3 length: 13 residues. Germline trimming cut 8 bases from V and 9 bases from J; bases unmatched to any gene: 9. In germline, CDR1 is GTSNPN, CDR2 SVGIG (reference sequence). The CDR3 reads CAGTQGARSPLHF. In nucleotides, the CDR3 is TGTGCCGGAACGCAGGGGGCTCGTTCACCCCTCCACTTT.

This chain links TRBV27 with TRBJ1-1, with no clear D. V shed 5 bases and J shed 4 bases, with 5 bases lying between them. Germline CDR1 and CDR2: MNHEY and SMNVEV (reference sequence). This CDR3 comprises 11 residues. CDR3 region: CASSGGTEAFF. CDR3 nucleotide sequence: TGTGCCAGCAGTGGAGGCACTGAAGCTTTCTTT.

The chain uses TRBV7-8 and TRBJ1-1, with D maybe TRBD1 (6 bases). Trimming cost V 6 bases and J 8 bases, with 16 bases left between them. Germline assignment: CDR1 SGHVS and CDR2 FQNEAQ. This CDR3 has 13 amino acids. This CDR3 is CASRHIIDREAFF. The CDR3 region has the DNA TGTGCCAGCAGACATATCATCGACAGGGAAGCTTTCTTT.

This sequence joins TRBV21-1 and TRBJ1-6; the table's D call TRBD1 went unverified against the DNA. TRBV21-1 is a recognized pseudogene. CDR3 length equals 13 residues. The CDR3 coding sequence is TGTGCCAGCAGCAAATACAGTAATTCACCCCTCCACTTT. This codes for CASSKYSNSPLHF.

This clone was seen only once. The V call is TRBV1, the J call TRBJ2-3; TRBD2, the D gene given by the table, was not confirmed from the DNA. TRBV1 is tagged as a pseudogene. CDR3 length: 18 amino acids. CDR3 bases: TGCACCAGCAGCCAAGATCCCCCTAGCGGGGGGCACACAGATACGCAGTATTTT. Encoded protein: CTSSQDPPSGGHTDTQYF.

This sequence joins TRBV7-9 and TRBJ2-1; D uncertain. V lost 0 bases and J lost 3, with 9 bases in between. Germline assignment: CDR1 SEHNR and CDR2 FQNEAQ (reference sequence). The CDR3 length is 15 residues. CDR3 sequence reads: CASSLAGPDYNEQFF. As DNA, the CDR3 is TGTGCCAGCAGCTTAGCGGGCCCGGACTACAATGAGCAGTTCTTC.

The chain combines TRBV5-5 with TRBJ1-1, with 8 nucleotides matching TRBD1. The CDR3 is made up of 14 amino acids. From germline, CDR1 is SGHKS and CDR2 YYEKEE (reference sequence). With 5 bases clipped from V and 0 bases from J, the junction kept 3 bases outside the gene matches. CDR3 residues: CASSRTGMNTEAFF. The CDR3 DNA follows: TGTGCCAGCAGTCGGACAGGGATGAACACTGAAGCTTTCTTT.

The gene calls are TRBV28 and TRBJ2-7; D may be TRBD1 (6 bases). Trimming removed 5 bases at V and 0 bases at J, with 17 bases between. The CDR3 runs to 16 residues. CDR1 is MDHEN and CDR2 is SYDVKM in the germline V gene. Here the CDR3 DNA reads TGTGCCAGCAGTGTACATCGCCGGGACACCTCCTACGAGCAGTACTTC. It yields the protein CASSVHRRDTSYEQYF.

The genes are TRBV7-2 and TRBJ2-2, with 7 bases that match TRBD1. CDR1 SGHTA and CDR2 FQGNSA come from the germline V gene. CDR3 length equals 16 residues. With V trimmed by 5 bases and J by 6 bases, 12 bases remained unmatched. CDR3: CASSPTGTVVSGELFF. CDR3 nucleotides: TGTGCCAGCAGCCCCACCGGGACAGTCGTTTCCGGGGAGCTGTTTTTT.

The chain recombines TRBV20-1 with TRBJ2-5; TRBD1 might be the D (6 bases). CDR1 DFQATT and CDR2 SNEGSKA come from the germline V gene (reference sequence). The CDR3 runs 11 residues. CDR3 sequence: CGTRGTETQYF. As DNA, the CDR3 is TGCGGCACCAGGGGTACGGAGACCCAGTACTTC.

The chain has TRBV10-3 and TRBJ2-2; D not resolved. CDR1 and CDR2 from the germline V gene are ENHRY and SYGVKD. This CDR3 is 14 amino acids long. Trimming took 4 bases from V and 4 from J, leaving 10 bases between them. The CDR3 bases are TGTGCCATCAGTGGGCAGGCCAGCACCGGGGAGCTGTTTTTT. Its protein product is CAISGQASTGELFF.

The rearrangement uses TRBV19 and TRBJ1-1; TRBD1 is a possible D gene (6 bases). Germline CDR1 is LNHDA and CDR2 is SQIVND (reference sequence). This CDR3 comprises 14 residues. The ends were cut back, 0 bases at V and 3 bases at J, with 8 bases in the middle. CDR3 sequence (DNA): TGTGCCAGTAGTATAGAGGGGACATACACTGAAGCTTTCTTT. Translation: CASSIEGTYTEAFF. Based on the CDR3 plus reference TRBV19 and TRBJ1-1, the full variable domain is DGGITQSPKYLFRKEGQNVTLSCEQNLNHDAMYWYRQDPGQGLRLIYYSQIVNDFQKGDIAEGYSVSREKKESFPLTVTSAQKNPTAFYLCASSIEGTYTEAFFGQGTRLTVV.

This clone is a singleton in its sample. CDR3 in DNA: TGTGCCAGCAGTGAAACTAGATACAATGAGCAGTTCTTC. Protein: CASSETRYNEQFF. The chain is built from TRBV6-1 and TRBJ2-1; possible D gene TRBD2, 5 bases. Per the germline V gene, CDR1 is MNHNS and CDR2 is SASEGT. Trimming stripped 2 bases from V and 4 bases from J, with 6 bases between. The CDR3 loop spans 13 amino acids.

CDR3 DNA: TGCGCCAGCAGTGAGTGGCGGGGATTAGATACGCAGTATTTT. Protein sequence: CASSEWRGLDTQYF. The chain uses TRBV10-2 and TRBJ2-3, with a possible D match to TRBD2 (6 bases). Trimming cost V 1 base and J 5 bases, with 10 bases left between them. Looked up from germline, CDR1 is WSHSY and CDR2 is SAAADI. The CDR3 totals 14 residues.

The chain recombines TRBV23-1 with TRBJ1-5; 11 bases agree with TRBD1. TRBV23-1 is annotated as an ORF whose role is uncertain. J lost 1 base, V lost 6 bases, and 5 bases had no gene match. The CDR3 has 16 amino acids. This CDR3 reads CASRCRTGGSNQPQHF. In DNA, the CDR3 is TGCGCCAGCAGGTGCCGGACAGGGGGCAGCAATCAGCCCCAGCATTTT.